Given below is one T cell receptor (beta chain) in context. Only a few counts were recorded for this clone. Its antigen remains undetermined. The input lacks base qualities; no much larger clone sits a single base away. The library was obtained by the immunoSEQ multiplex PCR assay. For the multiplex PCR, a mixture combining 60 forward primers for TCR Vbeta segments and 13 reverse primers for TCR Jbeta segments was used. The CDR3 region of rearranged TCR beta genes was amplified from genomic DNA with a multiplex PCR assay. The Illumina HiSeq System was used to sequence the amplified TCR beta libraries as 87-base-pair reads. The authors processed their data as follows. A later analysis tallied tens of millions of unique TCR beta chains across the 666 repertoires, and some 10 million of those chains were shared by two or more donors. Raw reads were error-corrected and collapsed into unique sequences by a nearest-neighbor algorithm in which closely related sequences were merged to remove PCR and sequencing errors. V, D and J gene segments were assigned by aligning CDR3 sequences to IMGT reference sequences. Each retained sequence needed at least a six-nucleotide match to both a V gene segment and a J gene segment. Rearrangements were classified as productive when the CDR3 lacked stop codons and remained in frame with V and J, and all other rearrangements were classified as non-productive. CDR3 was defined by IMGT convention, running from the second conserved V-encoded cysteine to the conserved J-encoded phenylalanine. The earlier analysis of approximately 590 of the donors excluded any sequence lacking an unambiguous match to a single V gene segment. An earlier analysis of fewer than 750 of the donors called V segments functional above 56.7% productive rearrangements and segregating when the between-donor standard deviation exceeded 5%. To diagnose cytomegalovirus status from the catalog of TCR beta chain sequences, a statistical classification framework was built. A later analysis assigned V and J genes by comparing TCR nucleotide sequences with IMGT/GENE-DB human TR gene sequences. Using the TCRdist pipeline, a later analysis assigned CDR3 sequences along with most-parsimonious VDJ recombination scenarios. In a later analysis, every TCR beta chain was defined by the combination of its CDR3 amino acid sequence and its V-gene family, and reads without a unique V-gene family were dropped. A later analysis removed nearly 600 highly shared, low-generation-probability nucleotide sequences to deal with suspected cross-contamination and a sequencing artifact. A later analysis calculated a clonal expansion index for each public chain from normalized within-repertoire ranks of inferred template counts. In a later analysis, generation probabilities were computed with a VDJ recombination model fitted to out-of-frame rearrangements, and the resulting probabilities were checked against IGoR. In a later analysis, TCR-TCR, TCR-HLA and TCR-CMV co-occurrence was scored with hypergeometric tests, and a repertoire-size bias correction was applied to TCR pairs. To estimate false discovery rates, a later analysis permuted the HLA or CMV assignments 20 times. In a later analysis, co-occurring TCRs were grouped using DBSCAN, and TCRdist sequence similarity was added for clustering within HLA-allele-positive subsets. For co-occurrence clustering, repertoires with fewer than 30,000 or more than 120,000 public chains were excluded, along with roughly 5 repertoires with anomalous nucleotide sharing. TCRdb took over this immuneACCESS table, retaining in-frame rearrangements with V and J assigned. Such tables are incomplete; in checked studies, under half of the missing clones stem from an unresolved V gene, and the remainder is unexplained. V, J and clone size are taken as reported in that table, and D and trimming were inferred from the DNA itself. The sample includes 200,000 or so clones, with roughly 81% observed a single time. The top ten clonotypes cover approximately 2% of the sample.

The data were obtained in a study of cytomegalovirus exposure and HLA in healthy donors (dated by TCRdb to about 2017). With respect to the entire study: An earlier analysis of approximately 550 of the donors reported approximately 300 Gb of sequence data and 120 million or so unique TCR beta sequences from about 180 million T cells. An early release that covered fewer than 800 HLA-typed donors contained approximately 300 gigabases of sequencing data and 65 million to 100 million unique TCR sequences. The genetic ancestry cluster associated with self-reported Caucasian donors included roughly 84% of the roughly 360 genotyped donors. The aim of the study was to test whether cataloging public T cell receptors could identify signatures of past pathogen exposure. Using immunosequencing, the study profiled T cell repertoires from some 670 subjects and related those repertoires to cytomegalovirus serostatus. A separate validation cohort of about 110 different subjects was used in addition to the 666-subject first cohort. To predict cytomegalovirus infection status, the study combined high-throughput TCR immunosequencing, statistical association of individual TCRs with disease status, and machine learning. A later analysis re-examined previously published TCR beta repertoires from roughly 720 donors and added high-resolution HLA genotyping to investigate patterns of TCR occurrence. Rather than drawing on any new phenotypic data, the later analysis identified candidate immune exposures from TCR beta sequences and the way those sequences occurred across donors. To decide whether each TCR beta V gene segment behaved as functional or pseudogenic, an earlier analysis of approximately 600 of the donors relied on high-throughput TCR beta sequencing. Donor age, sex, ethnicity and CMV serostatus were collected together with the repertoire data. Genome-wide SNP genotypes for about three fifths of the roughly 670 donors were used in a later genetic analysis, which treated that subset as a discovery cohort. All discovery cohort repertoires had been generated using a single sequencing platform. HLA typing included class I and class II loci at four-digit resolution. Typing coverage differed by locus: A, B, C, DRB1 and DQB1 were typed in roughly 629-640 donors, DQA1 in 500 to 550, DPA1 in approximately 610, and DPB1 in roughly 470. Because of strong linkage in the cohort, four to six DR-DQ haplotypes were treated as single units for association and clustering. Among some 400 genotyped donors of the cohort, an average of about 240,000 unique TCR beta nucleotide sequences was sequenced per donor, of which approximately 19% were non-productive.

What the study reported, not specific to this receptor: In this cohort, only TCR beta chains were sequenced, and detectable features were limited by the absence of alpha or paired-chain data. In a later analysis, HLA-associated TCR beta chains were found to be more clonally expanded and to have lower generation probabilities than equally common non-associated chains. The earlier analysis of 587 of the donors excluded 15 to 20 rarely observed V segments, including chromosome 9 orphons, because counts were too low. In a later analysis, TCR association rates were found to vary across HLA loci, with the most associated TCRs seen for DRB1 alleles and the fewest for HLA-C alleles. A later genetic analysis reported fewer N-insertions in productive TCRs among donors in an Asian-associated ancestry cluster than the roughly 700-donor mean. A further reported finding was that TCR beta sequences accurately predicted the HLA-A and HLA-B alleles for most subjects in the first cohort. Because some donors lacked HLA typing at each locus, the association tests relied only on the typed subset. Sequencing depth was assumed to be roughly uniform across donors in the presence/absence analyses, though that assumption may not hold. A later genetic analysis associated a missense DCLRE1C variant with V-gene and J-gene trimming of TCR beta chains, and an independent cohort replicated the association. The authors suggested that the approach could potentially be generalized to other disease states and immunological phenotypes. In both the original and validation cohorts, the classifier was reported to diagnose cytomegalovirus status with high specificity and sensitivity. When HLA alleles, especially DR and DQ, strongly co-occurred, TCR associations were difficult to assign to individual alleles. Some IMGT-functional V segments, including TRBV6-2 and TRBV6-3, could not be distinguished by the 87-base-pair reads and were therefore excluded. Immune exposure information for the cohort was limited to CMV serostatus. In an earlier analysis of approximately 590 of the donors, most TCR beta V segments were observed in productive rearrangements about 90% or about 30% of the time, broadly matching IMGT annotations. Linkage disequilibrium might explain the correlated functional status among segregating V segments, but an unknown experimental factor could not be excluded. The study gave a list of about 160 TCR beta chains associated with cytomegalovirus. A later analysis reported that several top co-occurrence clusters appeared linked to parvovirus B19, influenza, CMV and Epstein-Barr virus. In a later analysis, most CMV-associated TCR beta chains were found to appear HLA-restricted, with HLA associations seemingly driven largely by CMV exposure. A few of the identified cytomegalovirus-associated TCR beta chains were confirmed in vitro to be specific for cytomegalovirus antigens. The sequencing pipeline was judged likely to have produced a cluster of highly shared sequence variants as a technical artifact. Most TCR sequences were seen in very few donors, while some public TCRs were found in many individuals. At a false discovery rate of 0.05, a later analysis linked about 16,000 TCR beta sequences to specific HLA alleles.

Sequences SGHDN (CDR1) and FVKESK (CDR2) are obtained from the germline V gene. The CDR3 holds 16 amino acids from the cysteine to the phenylalanine. Only the CDR3 portion is preserved as DNA: 48 bases, with reading frame beginning at the first base. The V end gives up 0 bases and the J end 5 bases, leaving 7 bases in the junction not matched to a gene. The cohort was made up of 500 to 800 healthy bone marrow donors. All cohort members were sampled while nominally healthy, although unrecorded immune exposures were likely present. The donor tested CMV seropositive and was one of the 289 seropositive cohort members. A peripheral blood sample was provided by each donor, and peripheral blood mononuclear cells were used for TCR beta sequencing. Genomic DNA was extracted from the blood cell samples with the Qiagen DNeasy Blood Extraction Kit.

The sequencing sample was made of PBMCs. The source of this sequence is a woman aged 30 to 39 in good health and CMV-seropositive. The chain joins TRBV14 to TRBJ1-2; 9 of the junction bases match TRBD1. The nucleotide sequence reads as follows: TGTGCCAGCAGCCAAGATAGGAACAGGGGGCCTTATGGCTACACCTTC. Protein translation: CASSQDRNRGPYGYTF.